This T cell receptor (beta chain) appears in the sequencing data of a study of T cells in localized non-small cell lung cancer. The CDR3 sequence is 15 residues long. Per the germline V gene, CDR1 is SGHRS and CDR2 is YFSETQ. V lost 1 base, J lost 3 bases, and 3 bases stayed unmatched. Regarding this clone: The same CDR3 is also encoded by other DNA sequences in this sample.

Clones were read by immunoSEQ multiplex PCR, and TCRdb kept only the in-frame ones, dropping some. Here the sample spans roughly 72,000 clones, 70% to 90% being singletons. Sequencing was performed on peripheral blood, taken before any cancer treatment. The gene calls are TRBV5-1 and TRBJ2-3, with TRBD2 matching over 9 bases. This sequence was found in a female donor aged 60 or older with stage I lung adenocarcinoma. The CDR3 region is CASSLRGLATDTQYF. The CDR3 DNA reads TGCGCCAGCAGCTTGCGGGGACTAGCTACAGATACGCAGTATTTT.